These 5 T cell receptor beta chains were sequenced from one sample in a study of cytomegalovirus exposure and HLA in healthy donors. Sequencing was performed with immunoSEQ multiplex PCR; in TCRdb, only in-frame clones are kept and a portion is missing. The sample lists about 130,000 clones, nearly 90% occurring once. The sequenced sample consisted of PBMCs. The source of these receptors is a man younger than 40 in good health and CMV-seronegative.

The rearrangement uses TRBV6-1 and TRBJ1-1, with D unclear. Trimming cost V 5 bases and J 1 base, with 11 bases left between them. The germline V gene has CDR1 MNHNS and CDR2 SASEGT. The CDR3 is made up of 14 amino acids. CDR3 nucleotide sequence: TGTGCCAGCAGTACCGGGTCGGAGAACACTGAAGCTTTCTTT. It encodes CASSTGSENTEAFF.

The chain uses TRBV9 and TRBJ2-7; TRBD1 might be the D (6 bases). The length of the CDR3 is 15 residues. Germline CDR1 and CDR2: SGDLS and YYNGEE. V lost 0 bases to trimming and J lost 1 base, with 11 bases between them. The CDR3 region is CASSVGRTASYEQYF. The CDR3 region has the DNA TGTGCCAGCAGCGTAGGGAGGACAGCGTCCTACGAGCAGTACTTC.

This clone was counted once. V usage is TRBV7-9 and J usage is TRBJ2-2, with D possibly TRBD1 on 5 matching bases. The CDR3 is 12 amino acids. The germline V gene encodes CDR1 SEHNR and CDR2 FQNEAQ (reference sequence). The germline V and J ends were trimmed by 5 bases and 5 bases, with 6 bases remaining between them. The CDR3 DNA is TGTGCCAGCAGCCCAGGGACCGGGGAGCTGTTTTTT. Its protein product is CASSPGTGELFF.

The CDR3 DNA reads TGCGCCAGCAGCAAGGACAGGGGGCCCGTTAGAGACAAAAACATTCAGTACTTC. This gives the protein CASSKDRGPVRDKNIQYF. The chain combines TRBV4-3 with TRBJ2-4; TRBD1 agrees at 11 bases. The J segment lost 3 bases and the V segment lost 5 bases, leaving 12 bases of the junction unmatched. This CDR3 has 18 amino acids. CDR1 and CDR2 from the germline V gene are LGHNA and YSLEER.

This chain connects TRBV6-5 to TRBJ2-7, with 7 bases aligning to TRBD1. The CDR3 consists of 13 residues. Germline V gene sequence: CDR1 MNHEY, CDR2 SVGAGI. Germline trimming cut 6 bases from V and 7 bases from J; bases unmatched to any gene: 9. The CDR3: CASSRDRAREQYF. The CDR3 DNA sequence: TGTGCCAGCAGCCGCGACAGGGCCCGAGAGCAGTACTTC.